This paragraph reports one TCR beta chain. Its antigen is currently unknown. Each CDR3 protein gets one entry after TCRdb re-called the RT-PCR reads with MiXCR. The sample lists over 150,000 distinct CDR3 sequences, about 10% occurring once. The CDR3 is made up of 15 amino acids. The V end lost 4 bases, the J end lost 3 bases, and 13 bases lay between the germline ends. From germline, CDR1 is SNHLY and CDR2 FYNNEI. This entry is derived from a study of response to subunit inactivated influenza vaccine. The study's findings and limits: With each seasonal influenza vaccination, the authors suggested, few new T cells are recruited.

This sample comprised CD8+ T cells sorted from PBMCs, obtained 23 months after vaccination. The chain employs TRBV2 and TRBJ1-5; maybe TRBD1 (6 bases). This sequence originates from a man aged 50 to 69 who received an inactivated influenza vaccine. CDR3: CASSVWGADNQPQHF. DNA for the CDR3: TGTGCCAGCAGTGTTTGGGGGGCTGACAATCAGCCCCAGCATTTT.